These 16 T cell receptor beta chains were sequenced from one sample in a study of CD8 T cells in Susac syndrome. Random hexamers were used to reverse transcribe an amount of roughly 0.45 to 1 ug RNA. Using its own MiXCR run on the immunoSEQ multiplex PCR reads, TCRdb lists one record per CDR3 protein. Of 100,000 or so distinct CDR3 sequences listed, 85% to 95% are singletons. Source material: CD8+ T cells from PBMCs. The receptor set was obtained from a human donor in good health.

The genes are TRBV4-3 and TRBJ1-2; D is uncertain. This CDR3 has 15 residues. The germline CDR1 and CDR2 sequences are LGHNA and YSLEER. V lost 0 bases and J lost 0, with 8 bases in between. The CDR3 region is CASSQDRGPNYGYTF. The CDR3 bases are TGCGCCAGCAGCCAAGATCGCGGCCCTAACTATGGCTACACCTTC.

The rearrangement uses TRBV30 and TRBJ2-1, with 7 bases lining up with TRBD2. Germline lookup yields CDR1 GTSNPN and CDR2 SVGIG (reference sequence). The ends lost 2 bases at V and 6 bases at J; junction bases unmatched: 7. This CDR3 spans 14 amino acids. CDR3 coding DNA: TGTGCCTGGAGTCCCCTTAGGACTAGCAATGAGCAGTTCTTC. Translated: CAWSPLRTSNEQFF.

V usage is TRBV5-1 and J usage is TRBJ2-1; D gene unclear. CDR3 size: 12 residues. Germline loops: CDR1 SGHRS, CDR2 YFSETQ. Trimming shortened V by 4 bases and J by 7 bases, and 9 bases separated the two germline ends. The DNA of the CDR3 is TGCGCCAGCAGCCAAGAAGTTAATGAGCAGTTCTTC. Translated: CASSQEVNEQFF.

The CDR3 protein is CAWWGKNQETQYF. Written as DNA, the CDR3 is TGTGCCTGGTGGGGCAAAAACCAAGAGACCCAGTACTTC. V gene TRBV30 combines with J gene TRBJ2-5, with D tentatively TRBD1 (5 bases). Germline CDR1 is GTSNPN and CDR2 is SVGIG (reference sequence). CDR3 length: 13 amino acids. V gave up 5 bases and J gave up 0 bases, with 10 bases separating them.

This chain joins TRBV14 and TRBJ1-1; 8 nucleotides agree with TRBD1. This CDR3 comprises 13 residues. The J segment lost 5 bases and the V segment lost 5 bases, leaving 4 bases of the junction unmatched. CDR1 and CDR2 from the germline V gene are SGHDN and FVKESK. DNA of the CDR3: TGTGCCAGCAGCGAACAGGGGGTAACTGAAGCTTTCTTT. Its translation: CASSEQGVTEAFF.

V is TRBV5-6 and J is TRBJ2-1, with D unclear. The CDR3 consists of 15 residues. Trimming pared 2 bases from V and 0 bases from J, leaving 9 bases between. Per germline, CDR1 SGHDT and CDR2 YYEEEE. The CDR3 DNA follows: TGTGCCAGCAGCTTCGACGTGAGCTCCTACAATGAGCAGTTCTTC. It specifies CASSFDVSSYNEQFF.

The chain is built from TRBV14 and TRBJ2-3, with a weak D call TRBD1 (5 bases). V lost 1 base and J 3 bases, leaving 11 bases between the germline ends. Germline V lookup: CDR1 SGHDN, CDR2 FVKESK. CDR3 length equals 15 residues. CDR3 nucleotides: TGTGCCAGCAGCCAAGCTGCAGGGTTGACAGATACGCAGTATTTT. Encoded protein: CASSQAAGLTDTQYF.

The chain employs TRBV7-9 and TRBJ2-7; D gene unclear. V shed 5 bases and J shed 4 bases, with 12 bases lying between them. CDR1 and CDR2 from the germline V gene are SEHNR and FQNEAQ (reference sequence). The CDR3 contains 13 residues. CDR3 loop: CASSPSSSYEQYF. The CDR3 nucleotides are TGTGCCAGCAGCCCGAGCAGCTCGTACGAGCAGTACTTC.

In nucleotides, the CDR3 is TGTGCCAGCAGCTCCCCAGTCACAGATACGCAGTATTTT. Protein sequence: CASSSPVTDTQYF. The chain has TRBV7-3 and TRBJ2-3; the D is unclear. This CDR3 is built from 13 residues. With 4 bases removed from V and 2 bases from J, the gap between germline ends came to 7 bases. Germline lookup yields CDR1 SGHTA and CDR2 FQGTGA.

The J gene is TRBJ1-1, the V gene TRBV5-1, with unresolved D. The CDR3 covers 14 residues. Trimming took 0 bases from V and 1 from J, leaving 7 bases between them. Germline V lookup: CDR1 SGHRS, CDR2 YFSETQ. CDR3 nucleotides: TGCGCCAGCAGCTTGGAGGGATCGAACACTGAAGCTTTCTTT. This encodes CASSLEGSNTEAFF.

The gene calls are TRBV20-1 and TRBJ1-4; the D gene is possibly TRBD1 (6 bases). V was cut by 5 bases and J by 7 bases, with 17 bases left in between. The CDR3 is 14 amino acids. The V gene's germline CDR1 is DFQATT and CDR2 SNEGSKA (reference sequence). The CDR3 nucleotides are TGCAGTGCTCTAAGACAGGCCACTCGTGAAAAACTGTTTTTT. Its translation: CSALRQATREKLFF.

V gene TRBV6-2 or TRBV6-3 combines with J gene TRBJ2-1; maybe TRBD2 (6 bases). CDR1 is MNHEY and CDR2 is SVGEGT in the germline V gene. The germline V and J ends were trimmed by 7 bases and 10 bases, with 11 bases remaining between them. The CDR3 length is 11 residues. As DNA, the CDR3 is TGTGCCAGCATCAGAAGCGGGGAGCAGTTCTTC. Protein product: CASIRSGEQFF.

V gene TRBV10-3 combines with J gene TRBJ2-5; D is uncertain. This CDR3 spans 13 amino acids. The germline V gene has CDR1 ENHRY and CDR2 SYGVKD. The germline V and J ends were trimmed by 3 bases and 0 bases, with 5 bases remaining between them. The CDR3: CAISDRNQETQYF. CDR3 nucleotide sequence: TGTGCCATCAGTGACAGGAACCAAGAGACCCAGTACTTC.

This sequence joins TRBV29-1 and TRBJ2-5; D is perhaps TRBD1 or TRBD2 (5 bases each). CDR3 length: 12 residues. Germline lookup yields CDR1 SQVTM and CDR2 ANQGSEA. Trimming removed 7 bases at V and 5 bases at J, with 14 bases between. The DNA for the CDR3 is TGCAGCGAGAGGGACCTAAGGGAGACCCAGTACTTC. Amino acids: CSERDLRETQYF.

This clonotype was seen only a few times. This sequence joins TRBV12-3 or TRBV12-4 and TRBJ2-6, with D hard to call. This CDR3 comprises 14 residues. V was shortened by 1 base and J by 1 base, with 2 bases between the two germline ends. The CDR3 DNA reads as TGTGCCAGCAGTTTAGGTTCTGGGGCCAACGTCCTGACTTTC. Translating gives CASSLGSGANVLTF.

This chain uses TRBV12-3 or TRBV12-4 with TRBJ2-2, with D unresolved. This CDR3 spans 15 amino acids. Trimming left V 3 bases short and J 2 bases short, with 10 bases between. The CDR3 DNA reads TGTGCCAGCAGTTTTAATTCCATAAACACCGGGGAGCTGTTTTTT. Translating gives CASSFNSINTGELFF.